The 29 T cell receptor beta chains below come from one sample, sequenced in a study of blood T cell repertoires in COVID-19. Sequenced by immunoSEQ multiplex PCR; TCRdb stores in-frame clones only, minus some. The repertoire holds about 240,000 clones, with 75% to 85% as singletons. The sequenced sample consisted of peripheral blood. Receptor source: a human donor in a cohort sampled during active COVID-19.

The gene calls are TRBV24-1 and TRBJ2-3; D is unresolved. The CDR3 length is 13 residues. Trimming took 5 bases from V and 4 from J, leaving 9 bases between them. The V gene's germline CDR1 is KGHDR and CDR2 SFDVKD. For the CDR3, the DNA is TGTGCCACCAGTGCAGAGAGCGCAGATACGCAGTATTTT. Translated: CATSAESADTQYF.

The CDR3 region has the DNA TGTGCCAGCAGCTCCCAGGGCCTTGGAAACACCATATATTTT. Residues: CASSSQGLGNTIYF. V usage is TRBV13 and J usage is TRBJ1-3, with a weak D call TRBD1 (5 bases). Germline V lookup: CDR1 PRHDT, CDR2 FYEKMQ (reference sequence). Trimming left V 4 bases short and J 3 bases short, with 10 bases between. The CDR3 contains 14 residues.

The chain links TRBV18 to TRBJ2-6; D might be TRBD2 (6 bases). The CDR3 has 16 residues. The germline V and J ends were trimmed by 4 bases and 0 bases, with 10 bases remaining between them. The germline CDR1 and CDR2 sequences are KGHSH and LQKENI. CDR3 sequence (DNA): TGTGCCAGCTCACTCCGGGGGACCTCTGGGGCCAACGTCCTGACTTTC. It translates to CASSLRGTSGANVLTF.

In its sample, this clone was seen a few times. The CDR3 nucleotides read TGTGCCAGCAGTGAAAGGCAGGGGTACACTGAAGCTTTCTTT. It translates to CASSERQGYTEAFF. This chain joins TRBV6-1 and TRBJ1-1; maybe TRBD1 (6 bases). V lost 2 bases, J lost 3 bases, and 10 bases lay in between. The germline gives CDR1 MNHNS, CDR2 SASEGT. CDR3 length equals 14 residues.

J is TRBJ2-2 and V is TRBV5-4; a weak D match, TRBD2 (6 bases). CDR1 is SGHNT and CDR2 is YYREEE in the germline V gene (reference sequence). This CDR3 spans 14 amino acids. The V end was cut by 4 bases, the J end by 6 bases, with 13 bases between. The DNA for the CDR3 is TGTGCCAGCAGCCCGACTAGGGCCGCCGGGGAGCTGTTTTTT. Its protein product is CASSPTRAAGELFF.

The chain joins TRBV7-2 to TRBJ1-1; 8 bases fit TRBD1. Per germline, CDR1 SGHTA and CDR2 FQGNSA. Trimming at V came to 5 bases and at J to 5 bases, leaving 4 bases not matched to a gene. The CDR3 runs to 13 residues. CDR3 in amino acids: CASSATGGTEAFF. The CDR3 DNA reads as TGTGCCAGCAGCGCCACAGGGGGTACTGAAGCTTTCTTT.

V and J are TRBV19 and TRBJ1-2; no reliable D call. Per germline, CDR1 LNHDA and CDR2 SQIVND (reference sequence). V lost 0 bases and J lost 2, with 10 bases in between. CDR3 length: 15 amino acids. CDR3 amino acids: CASSIDQGGNYGYTF. CDR3 nucleotides: TGTGCCAGTAGTATAGATCAAGGAGGGAACTATGGCTACACCTTC.

This clone was detected only once. The V gene is TRBV7-9, the J gene TRBJ2-1; D remains unclear. The germline V gene has CDR1 SEHNR and CDR2 FQNEAQ (reference sequence). V dropped 6 bases and J dropped 8 bases, with 17 bases sitting between them. CDR3 length: 14 residues. CDR3 residues: CASSGFGYFDEQFF. CDR3 DNA sequence: TGTGCCAGCAGTGGTTTCGGTTACTTCGATGAGCAGTTCTTC.

The chain employs TRBV3-1 (or the pseudogene TRBV3-2) and TRBJ2-5, with 8 nucleotides matching TRBD1. Trimming took 4 bases from V and 7 from J; bases not matched to a gene: 5. This CDR3 region has 13 residues. In germline, CDR1 is LGHDT, CDR2 YNNKEL (reference sequence). CDR3 coding DNA: TGTGCCAGCAGCCGTCAGGGGGCAGGGACCCAGTACTTC. As protein: CASSRQGAGTQYF.

This chain uses TRBV4-2 with TRBJ1-4; 7 bases are shared with TRBD1. This CDR3 comprises 12 residues. Per the germline V gene, CDR1 is LGHNA and CDR2 is YNFKEQ. V shed 8 bases and J 4 bases; nucleotides not matched to a gene: 1. Here the CDR3 DNA reads TGTGCCAGCGGGACAGATAATGAAAAACTGTTTTTT. It is translated as CASGTDNEKLFF.

The chain uses TRBV2 and TRBJ2-3, with 7 bases fitting TRBD2. The germline CDR1 and CDR2 sequences are SNHLY and FYNNEI. The CDR3 is 14 amino acids. Unmatched junction bases numbered 7, after V lost 8 bases and J lost 2 bases. This CDR3 is CASQSSGITDTQYF. The CDR3 region has the DNA TGTGCCAGCCAATCTAGCGGTATCACAGATACGCAGTATTTT.

The V and J genes are TRBV3-1 (or the pseudogene TRBV3-2) and TRBJ2-7, with no clear D. This CDR3 is built from 14 residues. The V and J ends lost 1 base and 7 bases respectively, with 14 bases between them. Germline values: CDR1 LGHDT, CDR2 YNNKEL (reference sequence). CDR3 residues: CASSQGPTTREQYF. The CDR3 nucleotides are TGTGCCAGCAGCCAAGGACCGACGACGCGGGAGCAGTACTTC.

The J gene is TRBJ1-1, the V gene TRBV3-1 (or the pseudogene TRBV3-2); D perhaps matches TRBD1 (5 bases). Germline V gene sequence: CDR1 LGHDT, CDR2 YNNKEL (reference sequence). The CDR3 length is 11 residues. V was trimmed by 10 bases and J by 5 bases, leaving 11 bases between them. The CDR3 loop is CATKRGTEAFF. The CDR3 coding sequence is TGTGCCACCAAACGGGGGACTGAAGCTTTCTTT.

The chain links TRBV19 to TRBJ2-3, with 8 bases that match TRBD2. V gave up 5 bases and J gave up 5 bases; unmatched junction bases: 15. There are 17 residues in the CDR3. The germline V gene has CDR1 LNHDA and CDR2 SQIVND (reference sequence). This chain's CDR3 is CASSLTSPGGPGDTQYF. In DNA, the CDR3 is TGTGCCAGTAGTCTTACTAGTCCGGGGGGGCCGGGAGATACGCAGTATTTT.

The chain carries TRBV28 and TRBJ1-6, with no clear D. Germline V gene sequence: CDR1 MDHEN, CDR2 SYDVKM. Trimming left V 3 bases short and J 0 bases short, with 12 bases between. This CDR3 has 17 residues. The CDR3 region has the DNA TGTGCCAGCAGTTTGGAGTCAGCCTTCTCCTATAATTCACCCCTCCACTTT. The encoded protein is CASSLESAFSYNSPLHF.

This rearrangement joins TRBV9 to TRBJ1-1, with TRBD1 as a possible D gene (5 bases). V gave up 0 bases and J gave up 2 bases, with 11 bases separating them. This CDR3 comprises 15 residues. Germline V lookup: CDR1 SGDLS, CDR2 YYNGEE. The chain's CDR3 is CASSVGPGQNTEAFF. CDR3 sequence (DNA): TGTGCCAGCAGCGTAGGTCCAGGGCAAAACACTGAAGCTTTCTTT. The full variable domain, its missing parts supplied by reference TRBV9 and TRBJ1-1, is DSGVTQTPKHLITATGQRVTLRCSPRSGDLSVYWYQQSLDQGLQFLIQYYNGEERAKGNILERFSAQQFPDLHSELNLSSLELGDSALYFCASSVGPGQNTEAFFGQGTRLTVV.

This clone has more than one count but fewer than ten. The chain links TRBV7-2 to TRBJ1-3; 7 nucleotides agree with TRBD1. CDR3 length: 17 residues. The junction had 10 bases not matched to a gene; V was cut back by 5 bases and J by 0 bases. CDR1 and CDR2 from the germline V gene are SGHTA and FQGNSA. CDR3 amino acids: CASSPQGTVNSGNTIYF. The CDR3 region has the DNA TGTGCCAGCAGCCCCCAAGGGACAGTAAACTCTGGAAACACCATATATTTT. Variable domain in full (rest from reference TRBV7-2 and TRBJ1-3): GAGVSQSPSNKVTEKGKDVELRCDPISGHTALYWYRQSLGQGLEFLIYFQGNSAPDKSGLPSDRFSAERTGGSVSTLTIQRTQQEDSAVYLCASSPQGTVNSGNTIYFGEGSWLTVV.

The V and J genes are TRBV9 and TRBJ1-2; unclear D gene. The germline V gene has CDR1 SGDLS and CDR2 YYNGEE. V was cut by 0 bases and J by 7 bases, with 7 bases left in between. This CDR3 has 12 residues. CDR3 sequence: CASSVVEGGYTF. Written as DNA, the CDR3 is TGTGCCAGCAGCGTAGTCGAGGGTGGCTACACCTTC.

This clone was observed a single time. The chain has TRBV9 and TRBJ2-1; TRBD1 matches 7 bases. J lost 8 bases, V lost 0 bases, and 5 bases had no gene match. The CDR3 totals 14 residues. Per the germline V gene, CDR1 is SGDLS and CDR2 is YYNGEE. In DNA, the CDR3 is TGTGCCAGCAGCGTAGAGGGGGCGCGGGATGAGCAGTTCTTC. Translated: CASSVEGARDEQFF.

Turning to this clone: A read error may produce the germline difference seen at one junction end. The chain links TRBV7-7 to TRBJ2-1, with TRBD1 matching 8 bases. CDR3 length equals 15 residues. CDR1 SSHAT and CDR2 FNYEAQ come from the germline V gene (reference sequence). Here the CDR3 DNA reads TGTGCTAGCAGCCCCAGAGACAGGGGCCACAATGAGCAGTTCTTC. Translated: CASSPRDRGHNEQFF.

This sequence joins TRBV3-1 (or the pseudogene TRBV3-2) and TRBJ2-3; possible D gene TRBD1, 5 bases. From germline, CDR1 is LGHDT and CDR2 YNNKEL (reference sequence). Trimming took 3 bases from V and 7 from J, leaving 8 bases between them. The CDR3 is 12 residues long. The chain's CDR3 is CASSQDKNTQYF. Written as DNA, the CDR3 is TGTGCCAGCAGCCAGGACAAAAATACGCAGTATTTT.

A remark on this clone: Without the conserved terminal phenylalanine or tryptophan, this CDR3 likely stems from a read error. Because the CDR3's place on the DNA is in doubt, the DNA is left out and the CDR3 is given as listed by TCRdb. This sequence joins TRBV2 and TRBJ2-7; the listed D gene, TRBD2, was not tested against the DNA. With termini counted, the CDR3 has 8 amino acids. CDR1 and CDR2 from the germline V gene are SNHLY and FYNNEI. CDR3: CASRGGSQ.

This chain connects TRBV5-6 to TRBJ1-6, with D perhaps TRBD1 (5 bases). Between the trimmed V and J ends, which lost 0 bases and 4 bases, there was a span of 17 bases. The CDR3 consists of 18 residues. CDR1 is SGHDT, CDR2 YYEEEE, per germline. The CDR3 loop reads CASSLEGAGSVYNSPLHF. The CDR3 coding sequence is TGTGCCAGCAGCTTGGAAGGGGCAGGGTCGGTTTATAATTCACCCCTCCACTTT. Using reference TRBV5-6 and TRBJ1-6 for the parts outside the CDR3, the full variable domain is DAGVTQSPTHLIKTRGQQVTLRCSPKSGHDTVSWYQQALGQGPQFIFQYYEEEERQRGNFPDRFSGHQFPNYSSELNVNALLLGDSALYLCASSLEGAGSVYNSPLHFGNGTRLTVT.

The J gene is TRBJ1-4, the V gene TRBV5-1, with 11 positions matching TRBD1. Germline-derived CDR1 and CDR2 are SGHRS and YFSETQ. Unmatched junction bases numbered 10, after V lost 2 bases and J lost 7 bases. The CDR3 consists of 17 residues. The CDR3 coding sequence is TGCGCCAGCAGCTTCTCCGGGACAGGGGGAGAGGGTGAAAAACTGTTTTTT. Amino acids: CASSFSGTGGEGEKLFF.

The gene calls are TRBV2 and TRBJ2-1; perhaps TRBD2 as D (6 bases). Trimming removed 7 bases at V and 3 bases at J, with 25 bases between. In germline, CDR1 is SNHLY, CDR2 FYNNEI. This CDR3 has 18 amino acids. In DNA, the CDR3 is TGTGCCAGCACTACGTCTAATTTATTGGGCGGGGACTACAATGAGCAGTTCTTC. This codes for CASTTSNLLGGDYNEQFF.

About this clone: Germline is not matched at one junction end, which may reflect a read error. The chain carries TRBV4-2 and TRBJ1-3; 7 nucleotides line up with TRBD1. This CDR3 contains 13 residues. Germline-derived CDR1 and CDR2 are LGHNA and YNFKEQ. The CDR3 DNA reads TGTGCCAGCAGCCAAGATTTGTTAGGGGGCCTCAGTTTT. It encodes CASSQDLLGGLSF.

The rearrangement uses TRBV5-1 and TRBJ1-1, with 8 bases fitting TRBD1. The CDR3 contains 14 residues. Germline-derived CDR1 and CDR2 are SGHRS and YFSETQ. V was pared by 3 bases and J by 5 bases, with 6 bases of the junction left unmatched. The CDR3 is CASSSGGAGTEAFF. In nucleotides, the CDR3 is TGCGCCAGCAGCTCAGGGGGCGCGGGGACTGAAGCTTTCTTT.

This clone was counted only a few times. This chain links TRBV12-3 or TRBV12-4 with TRBJ1-6, with a tentative D call TRBD1 (6 bases). This CDR3 has 13 amino acids. V lost 7 bases and J lost 11, with 15 bases in between. CDR3 DNA sequence: TGTGCCAGCAACTACAGGGAGTCGGCACCCCTCCACTTT. This encodes CASNYRESAPLHF.

This chain uses TRBV6-4 with TRBJ1-5, with 8 bases that match TRBD1. The CDR3 spans 17 residues. The trim removed 7 bases at V and 1 base at J, leaving 12 bases unmatched. CDR1 MRHNA and CDR2 SNTAGT come from the germline V gene. CDR3 protein: CASTPRWQGASNQPQHF. In DNA form, the CDR3 reads TGTGCCAGCACCCCGAGGTGGCAGGGGGCAAGCAATCAGCCCCAGCATTTT.